This is a list of T cell receptor beta chains from one sample in a study of blood T cell repertoires in COVID-19. Measured with immunoSEQ multiplex PCR; TCRdb has only the in-frame clones, and not every one. In the table there are about 140,000 clones, around 90% of which are singletons. Sequencing was carried out using peripheral blood. The receptors derive from a human donor in a cohort sampled during active COVID-19. Both conserved end residues are part of each CDR3. Clone size is shown for a subset of rows, as once, few, many or a class of expanded clone.

CDR3,size,J,V
CASILQAGEIYNEQFF,-,TRBJ2-1,TRBV7-2
CASSYEQGANTEAFF,-,TRBJ1-1,TRBV28
CASSLGAGGLQETQYF,-,TRBJ2-5,TRBV7-8
CASSLYAHLQGNQPQHF,-,TRBJ1-5,TRBV28
CATSDISGGDNQPQHF,few,TRBJ1-5,TRBV24-1
CASSARQGEKLFF,-,TRBJ1-4,TRBV11-2
CASSNRAYNEQFF,-,TRBJ2-1,TRBV19
CASSRGVAERTDTQYF,-,TRBJ2-3,TRBV5-4
CASSLGTGGSWHF,-,TRBJ1-2,TRBV7-2
CASSVILLSEQFF,-,TRBJ2-1,TRBV9
CATSRDPGGNQPQHF,few,TRBJ1-5,TRBV15
CAWNPGAPEAFF,-,TRBJ1-1,TRBV30
CASSLDGSEDTQYF,-,TRBJ2-3,TRBV11-3
CASSVSRGETQYF,-,TRBJ2-5,TRBV5-1
CASSERTGVSYNSPLHF,-,TRBJ1-6,TRBV2
CASSPQQVTDTQYF,-,TRBJ2-3,TRBV18
CASSYHGQGLYGYTF,-,TRBJ1-2,TRBV6-5
CAISEATRSSYNEQFF,-,TRBJ2-1,TRBV10-3
CASSLAGDYNEQFF,-,TRBJ2-1,TRBV28
CASSRNRGHSKAKNIQYF,-,TRBJ2-4,TRBV28
CATKQGVGTEAFF,-,TRBJ1-1,TRBV24-1
CASSQPRDRAGNQPQHF,-,TRBJ1-5,TRBV28
CATSRLAGADTQYF,-,TRBJ2-3,TRBV15
CASSFWGLRDEQFF,-,TRBJ2-1,TRBV28
CASSFYREAASYEQYF,-,TRBJ2-7,TRBV5-4
CASSSQGAQPQHF,-,TRBJ1-5,TRBV12-3/TRBV12-4
CASSQRESSGNTIYF,-,TRBJ1-3,TRBV3-1/TRBV3-2
CASSSGQGSRNTIYF,-,TRBJ1-3,TRBV6-5
CASKQNILAVTDTQYF,-,TRBJ2-3,TRBV21-1
CSATGTSGQETQYF,-,TRBJ2-5,TRBV29-1
CASSLNSGGTGELFF,-,TRBJ2-2,TRBV7-3
CASSFWQGAGGNQPQHF,-,TRBJ1-5,TRBV28
CASSSTSGRTEQYF,-,TRBJ2-7,TRBV6-6
CASRWQRVSYEQYF,few,TRBJ2-7,TRBV28
CASSLELAGGSNEQYF,-,TRBJ2-7,TRBV5-4
CSVSGTVTGELFF,-,TRBJ2-2,TRBV29-1
CASSPDRDPVPYGYTF,-,TRBJ1-2,TRBV10-1
CAWSVGSGGQPQHF,-,TRBJ1-5,TRBV30
CASSRGQLNTEAFF,-,TRBJ1-1,TRBV11-1
CASSIDRGETQYF,few,TRBJ2-5,TRBV19
CASSPLALDADTQYF,-,TRBJ2-3,TRBV18
CASSLGLPLAGANVLTF,-,TRBJ2-6,TRBV5-4
CASRATTYEQYF,-,TRBJ2-7,TRBV12-3/TRBV12-4
CASSANDSPVQPQHF,-,TRBJ1-5,TRBV6-6
CAISESREGPTDTQYF,-,TRBJ2-3,TRBV10-3
CASSFGSQQGSYGYTF,once,TRBJ1-2,TRBV28
CASSHPMTGGGNTGELFF,-,TRBJ2-2,TRBV7-9
CSVEGDTPTDTQYF,once,TRBJ2-3,TRBV29-1
CASSQDLVTGGVWDTEAFF,-,TRBJ1-1,TRBV4-1